A selection of T cell receptor beta chains follows, all from one sample in a study of cytomegalovirus exposure and HLA in healthy donors. The protocol was immunoSEQ multiplex PCR, while the TCRdb copy is restricted to in-frame clones and leaves out a portion. The sample holds approximately 160,000 clones; around three quarters are singletons and the top ten take approximately 1.6%. Source material: PBMCs. These receptors were taken from a woman in her twenties or thirties in good health and CMV-seronegative. The CDR3 runs from the conserved cysteine through the conserved F or W. D genes are given only for firm matches. Rows give clone size only sometimes, using once, few, many, or a class for an expanded clone.

D gene	clone size	J gene	V gene	CDR3 protein	CDR3 DNA
-	-	TRBJ2-7	TRBV7-8	CASSPPGIDEQYF	TGTGCCAGCAGCCCCCCGGGTATCGACGAGCAGTACTTC
-	once	TRBJ2-4	TRBV30	CAWKVGENIQYF	TGTGCCTGGAAGGTCGGAGAAAACATTCAGTACTTC
-	few	TRBJ1-5	TRBV28	CASRTMTENQPQHF	TGTGCCAGCAGAACAATGACAGAGAATCAGCCCCAGCATTTT
-	once	TRBJ1-1	TRBV5-1	CASSPQPGQSNTEAFF	TGCGCCAGCAGCCCACAGCCCGGACAGTCGAACACTGAAGCTTTCTTT
-	once	TRBJ2-6	TRBV2	CASSREDSGANVLTF	TGTGCCAGCTCTCGAGAGGATTCTGGGGCCAACGTCCTGACTTTC
TRBD2	-	TRBJ2-2	TRBV19	CASSWTSGSIGELFF	TGTGCCAGTAGTTGGACTAGCGGGAGTATCGGGGAGCTGTTTTTT
-	-	TRBJ2-3	TRBV25-1	CASSETSGTDTQYF	TGTGCCAGCAGTGAGACTAGTGGTACAGATACGCAGTATTTT
-	-	TRBJ1-2	TRBV4-1	CASSTVGQFYGYTF	TGCGCCAGCAGCACGGTAGGACAGTTCTATGGCTACACCTTC
-	once	TRBJ2-7	TRBV7-6	CASSFRLAYEQYF	TGTGCCAGCAGCTTCCGGCTAGCCTACGAGCAGTACTTC
TRBD1	-	TRBJ1-1	TRBV4-1	CASSQVPGWTGGNTEAFF	TGCGCCAGCAGCCAAGTGCCGGGGTGGACAGGGGGCAACACTGAAGCTTTCTTT
TRBD1	-	TRBJ2-7	TRBV30	CAWSVLRQGSEQYF	TGTGCCTGGAGTGTACTCCGACAGGGCAGCGAGCAGTACTTC
TRBD2	-	TRBJ2-1	TRBV30	CAWSEGLAGGNEQFF	TGTGCCTGGAGTGAGGGACTAGCGGGGGGCAATGAGCAGTTCTTC
TRBD1	few	TRBJ2-2	TRBV2	CASNDRGPGELFF	TGTGCCAGCAACGACAGGGGGCCCGGGGAGCTGTTTTTT
-	once	TRBJ1-5	TRBV19	CASSPTEIYQPQHF	TGTGCCAGTAGTCCGACAGAGATTTATCAGCCCCAGCATTTT
TRBD1	-	TRBJ2-7	TRBV10-3	CAIRRQGAGYEQYF	TGTGCCATCAGAAGACAGGGGGCGGGGTACGAGCAGTACTTC
-	-	TRBJ1-3	TRBV5-1	CASSFTEMSSGNTIYF	TGCGCCAGCAGCTTCACAGAAATGAGTTCTGGAAACACCATATATTTT
-	once	TRBJ2-7	TRBV5-4	CASSLESGSSYEQYF	TGTGCCAGCAGCTTGGAGTCGGGAAGCTCCTACGAGCAGTACTTC
-	-	TRBJ2-5	TRBV5-8	CASSSPQETQYF	TGTGCCAGCAGCTCCCCGCAAGAGACCCAGTACTTC
-	-	TRBJ2-7	TRBV5-6	CASSLQGGRGEQYF	TGTGCCAGCAGCCTTCAGGGGGGTAGGGGCGAGCAGTACTTC
-	-	TRBJ1-1	TRBV25-1	CASSGFQGENTEAFF	TGTGCCAGCAGTGGATTCCAGGGCGAAAACACTGAAGCTTTCTTT
-	-	TRBJ1-5	TRBV5-1	CASSLEDSINQPQHF	TGCGCCAGCAGCTTGGAGGACAGCATTAATCAGCCCCAGCATTTT
-	-	TRBJ2-3	TRBV6-1	CASRLRVDTQYF	TGTGCCAGCAGGCTCAGGGTTGATACGCAGTATTTT
-	-	TRBJ2-6	TRBV25-1	CASRAGLAGANVLTF	TGTGCCAGCAGGGCAGGGTTAGCTGGGGCCAACGTCCTGACTTTC
-	-	TRBJ2-7	TRBV10-3	CAISDRNYEQYF	TGTGCCATCAGTGACAGGAACTACGAGCAGTACTTC
-	-	TRBJ1-1	TRBV7-3	CASSFGQYTEAFF	TGTGCCAGCAGCTTCGGACAGTACACTGAAGCTTTCTTT
-	-	TRBJ2-2	TRBV5-4	CASSLAPARTGELFF	TGTGCCAGCAGCTTGGCCCCCGCGAGGACCGGGGAGCTGTTTTTT
-	-	TRBJ2-7	TRBV7-2	CASRKGESSYEQYF	TGTGCCAGCAGAAAGGGGGAGAGCTCCTACGAGCAGTACTTC
-	few	TRBJ2-5	TRBV15	CATSRDISGETQYF	TGTGCCACCAGCAGAGACATCAGCGGAGAGACCCAGTACTTC
TRBD2	-	TRBJ2-7	TRBV27	CASSFSRASGRGSYEQYF	TGTGCCAGCAGTTTTAGTAGGGCTAGCGGGAGGGGATCCTACGAGCAGTACTTC